This entry is about one TCR beta chain. These data belong to a study of T cells in Graves' hyperthyroidism and ophthalmopathy. Researchers amplified the TCR beta CDR3 regions from RNA transcripts. During a first-round RT-PCR of the TCR CDR3, the HTBI primer set was used. TCRdb re-called the multiplex PCR reads through MiXCR, storing one row per CDR3 protein. The table includes about 360,000 distinct CDR3 sequences, around 13% detected once. The CDR3 totals 14 residues. The germline CDR1 and CDR2 sequences are MDHEN and SYDVKM. The V and J ends lost 11 bases and 1 base respectively, with 12 bases between them.

Sequenced input: blood. The TCR originated in a woman between 18 and 29 years old with Graves' hyperthyroidism. This chain connects TRBV28 to TRBJ2-6; tentative D call: TRBD1 (6 bases). Here the CDR3 reads CACNRVSGANVLTF. CDR3 in DNA: TGTGCCTGTAACAGGGTGTCTGGGGCCAACGTCCTGACTTTC.